The present T cell receptor beta chain was sequenced within a study of cytomegalovirus exposure and HLA in healthy donors. Concerning this clone: Its specificity is not known.

The PCR was carried out with 60 Vbeta primers and 13 Jbeta primers. Sequencing used immunoSEQ multiplex PCR; TCRdb keeps in-frame clones, though not all of them. The table shows about 190,000 clones, with roughly 83% occurring only once. The CDR3 is 16 amino acids. Germline lookup yields CDR1 LGHNA and CDR2 YNFKEQ. The V and J ends lost 6 bases and 5 bases respectively, with 19 bases between them. Study-level results: V segments that were indistinguishable, TRBV6-2 and TRBV6-3 among them, were omitted from analysis. Only CMV serostatus was available as immune exposure information.

The sample taken for sequencing was PBMCs. The source of this sequence is a boy younger than 18 in good health and CMV-seronegative. The chain couples TRBV4-2 to TRBJ2-2, with a weak D call TRBD2 (7 bases). CDR3 bases: TGTGCCAGCAGGAGGCGGGGGACACAAGGGACCGGGGAGCTGTTTTTT. The encoded protein is CASRRRGTQGTGELFF.